These 10 T cell receptor beta chains were sequenced from one sample in a study of shared clonotypes between healthy human individuals. Data came from immunoSEQ multiplex PCR; TCRdb stores just in-frame clones and leaves some out. The sample has 490,000 or so clones; 79% are singletons. The material sequenced was PBMCs. The receptors come from a woman aged 40 to 50 in good health. Some clones in this sample may be carry-over from other donors' samples.

This clone was seen many times. The rearrangement links TRBV7-3 to TRBJ2-1, with 7 bases fitting TRBD2. The length of the CDR3 is 16 residues. J gave up 0 bases and V 3 bases, and 5 bases lay outside the gene matches. The germline V gene has CDR1 SGHTA and CDR2 FQGTGA. The CDR3 protein is CASSLSGGGSYNEQFF. The CDR3 bases are TGTGCCAGCAGCTTGTCGGGCGGGGGCTCCTACAATGAGCAGTTCTTC.

The chain is built from TRBV6-1 and TRBJ1-1; D gene ambiguous. Per germline, CDR1 MNHNS and CDR2 SASEGT. CDR3 length equals 13 residues. Deletions cut 6 bases from V and 1 base from J, with 9 bases between. The CDR3 protein is CASRSGRNTEAFF. The CDR3 DNA sequence: TGTGCCAGCAGAAGCGGACGGAACACTGAAGCTTTCTTT.

This rearrangement joins TRBV5-1 to TRBJ1-1; D remains unclear. Germline V CDR1 and CDR2: SGHRS, YFSETQ. The CDR3 sequence is 15 residues long. Trimming left V 4 bases short and J 6 bases short, with 19 bases between. The CDR3 is CASSMRPEEDAEAFF. Here the CDR3 DNA reads TGCGCCAGCAGCATGAGGCCGGAGGAGGACGCTGAAGCTTTCTTT.

V usage is TRBV15 and J usage is TRBJ2-1; no definite D call. There are 13 residues in the CDR3. CDR1 is LNHNV, CDR2 YYDKDF, per germline (reference sequence). Trimming left V 7 bases short and J 5 bases short, with 12 bases between. Written as DNA, the CDR3 is TGTGCCACCACTAAATCCTTCGACAATGAGCAGTTCTTC. This codes for CATTKSFDNEQFF.

This chain joins TRBV4-1 and TRBJ1-1, with 7 bases aligning to TRBD1. The CDR3 has 14 residues. Germline V gene sequence: CDR1 MGHRA, CDR2 YSYEKL. The V and J ends lost 2 bases and 5 bases, in that order; junction bases with no gene match: 5. The CDR3 DNA reads as TGCGCCAGCAGCCAACCGACAGGGCGAACTGAAGCTTTCTTT. Translated: CASSQPTGRTEAFF.

To note about this clone: A single base separates this from a much larger clone, so it may be a read error. The sample has other DNA sequences that encode this CDR3 too. J is TRBJ2-2 and V is TRBV5-4; a weak D match, TRBD2 (6 bases). Trimming stripped 0 bases from V and 3 bases from J, with 12 bases between. The CDR3 length is 16 residues. The germline CDR1 and CDR2 sequences are SGHNT and YYREEE (reference sequence). The CDR3 sequence is CASSLVGLRYTGELFF. The DNA of the CDR3 is TGTGCCAGCAGCTTGGTGGGACTGAGATACACCGGGGAGCTGTTTTTT.

This chain links TRBV30 with TRBJ1-1; the D gene is possibly TRBD1 (6 bases). V dropped 3 bases and J dropped 0 bases, with 11 bases sitting between them. This CDR3 region has 14 residues. Germline CDR1 reads GTSNPN; CDR2 reads SVGIG (reference sequence). Written as DNA, the CDR3 is TGTGCCTGGAGCACCAGGGGCATGAACACTGAAGCTTTCTTT. It translates to CAWSTRGMNTEAFF.

The rearrangement links TRBV28 to TRBJ2-1; TRBD2 aligns across 7 bases. J was trimmed by 4 bases and V by 6 bases; bases with no gene match: 12. Germline V gene data show CDR1 as MDHEN and CDR2 as SYDVKM. This CDR3 is 16 amino acids long. The CDR3 nucleotides are TGTGCCAGCAGATATGTAGGGGAGGGGAAATACAATGAGCAGTTCTTC. It yields the protein CASRYVGEGKYNEQFF.

The chain joins TRBV30 to TRBJ2-5, with D perhaps matching TRBD1 (6 bases). The CDR3 contains 15 residues. The V gene's germline CDR1 is GTSNPN and CDR2 SVGIG (reference sequence). The ends were cut back, 5 bases at V and 3 bases at J, with 19 bases in the middle. CDR3 nucleotides: TGTGCCTGGGGCCGGGGAACAGGGAACAAAGAGACCCAGTACTTC. Protein product: CAWGRGTGNKETQYF.

The chain recombines TRBV28 with TRBJ2-2; perhaps TRBD2 as D (5 bases). The length of the CDR3 is 19 residues. The germline gives CDR1 MDHEN, CDR2 SYDVKM. Trimming cost V 3 bases and J 0 bases, with 20 bases left between them. CDR3 coding DNA: TGTGCCAGCAGTTTCTCCGGAGGTAGTCCAGAGACGAACACCGGGGAGCTGTTTTTT. Translation: CASSFSGGSPETNTGELFF.